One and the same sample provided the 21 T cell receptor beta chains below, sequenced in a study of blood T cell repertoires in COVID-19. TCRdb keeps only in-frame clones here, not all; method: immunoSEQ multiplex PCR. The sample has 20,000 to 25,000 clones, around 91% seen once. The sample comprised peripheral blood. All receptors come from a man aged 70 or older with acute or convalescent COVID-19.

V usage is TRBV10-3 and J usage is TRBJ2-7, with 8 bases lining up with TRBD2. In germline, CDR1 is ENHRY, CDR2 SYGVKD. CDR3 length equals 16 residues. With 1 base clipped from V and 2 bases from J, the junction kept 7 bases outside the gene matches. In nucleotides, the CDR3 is TGTGCCATCAGTGAGTTTATAGCGGGGCCACCCTACGAGCAGTACTTC. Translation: CAISEFIAGPPYEQYF.

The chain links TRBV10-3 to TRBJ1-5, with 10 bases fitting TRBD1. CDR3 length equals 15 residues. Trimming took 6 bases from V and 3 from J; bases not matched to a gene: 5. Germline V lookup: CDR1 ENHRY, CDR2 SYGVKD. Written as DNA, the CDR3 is TGTGCCATCAGGGACGACAGGGGGCCCAATCAGCCCCAGCATTTT. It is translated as CAIRDDRGPNQPQHF.

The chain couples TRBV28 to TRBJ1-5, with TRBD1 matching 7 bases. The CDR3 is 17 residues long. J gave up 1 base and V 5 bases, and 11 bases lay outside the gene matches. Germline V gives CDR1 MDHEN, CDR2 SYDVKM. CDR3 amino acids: CASSPSTGLRSNQPQHF. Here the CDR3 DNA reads TGTGCCAGCAGTCCATCGACAGGGCTGAGGAGCAATCAGCCCCAGCATTTT.

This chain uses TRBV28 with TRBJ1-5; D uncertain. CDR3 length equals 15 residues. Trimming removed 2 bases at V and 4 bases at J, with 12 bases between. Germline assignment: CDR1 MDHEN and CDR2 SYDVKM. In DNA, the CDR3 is TGTGCCAGCAGTTTACTGGGCAGAACAAATCAGCCCCAGCATTTT. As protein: CASSLLGRTNQPQHF.

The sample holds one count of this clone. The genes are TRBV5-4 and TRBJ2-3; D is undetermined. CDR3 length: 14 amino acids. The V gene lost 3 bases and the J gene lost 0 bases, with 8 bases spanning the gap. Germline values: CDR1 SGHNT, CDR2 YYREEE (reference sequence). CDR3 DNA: TGTGCCAGCAGCTCCGACGGGAGCACAGATACGCAGTATTTT. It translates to CASSSDGSTDTQYF.

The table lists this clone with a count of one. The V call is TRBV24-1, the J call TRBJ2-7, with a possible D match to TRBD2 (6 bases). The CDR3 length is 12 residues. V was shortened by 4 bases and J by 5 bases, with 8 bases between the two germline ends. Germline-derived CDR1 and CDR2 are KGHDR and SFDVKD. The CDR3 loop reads CATSEWGDEQYF. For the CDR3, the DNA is TGTGCCACCAGTGAGTGGGGGGACGAGCAGTACTTC.

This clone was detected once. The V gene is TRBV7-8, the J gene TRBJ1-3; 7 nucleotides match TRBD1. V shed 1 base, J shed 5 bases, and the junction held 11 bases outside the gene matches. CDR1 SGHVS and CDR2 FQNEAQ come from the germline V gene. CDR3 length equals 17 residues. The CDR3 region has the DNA TGTGCCAGCAGCTTAGGGCGGGGGGGACAGAGAAGAAACACCATATATTTT. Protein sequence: CASSLGRGGQRRNTIYF.

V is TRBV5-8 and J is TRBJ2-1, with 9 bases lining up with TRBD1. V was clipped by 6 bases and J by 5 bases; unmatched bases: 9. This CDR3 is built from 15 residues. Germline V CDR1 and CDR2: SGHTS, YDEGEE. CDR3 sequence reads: CASNWAGTGNNEQFF. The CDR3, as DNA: TGTGCCAGCAATTGGGCTGGGACAGGGAACAATGAGCAGTTCTTC.

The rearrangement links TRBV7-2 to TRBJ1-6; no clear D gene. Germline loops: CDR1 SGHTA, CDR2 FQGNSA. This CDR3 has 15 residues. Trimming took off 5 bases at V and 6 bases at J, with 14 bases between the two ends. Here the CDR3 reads CASSLELHPNSPLHF. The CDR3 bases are TGTGCCAGCAGCCTAGAACTACACCCTAATTCACCCCTCCACTTT.

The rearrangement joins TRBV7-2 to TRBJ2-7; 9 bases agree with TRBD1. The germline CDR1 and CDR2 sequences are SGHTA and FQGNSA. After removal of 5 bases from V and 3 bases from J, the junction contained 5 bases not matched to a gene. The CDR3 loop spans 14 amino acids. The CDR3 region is CASSTGTGYYEQYF. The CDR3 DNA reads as TGTGCCAGCAGCACCGGGACAGGGTACTACGAGCAGTACTTC.

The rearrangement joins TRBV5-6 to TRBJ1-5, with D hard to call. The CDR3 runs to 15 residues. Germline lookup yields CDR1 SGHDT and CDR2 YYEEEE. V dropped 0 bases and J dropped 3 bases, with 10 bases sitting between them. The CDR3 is CASSLGGSFNQPQHF. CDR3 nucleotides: TGTGCCAGCAGCTTGGGAGGGTCATTCAATCAGCCCCAGCATTTT.

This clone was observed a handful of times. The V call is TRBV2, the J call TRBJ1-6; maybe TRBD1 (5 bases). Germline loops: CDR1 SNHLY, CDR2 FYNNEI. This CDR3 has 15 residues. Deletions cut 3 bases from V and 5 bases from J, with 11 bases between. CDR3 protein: CASSEGRPDNSPLHF. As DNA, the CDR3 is TGTGCCAGCAGTGAGGGGCGGCCAGATAATTCACCCCTCCACTTT.

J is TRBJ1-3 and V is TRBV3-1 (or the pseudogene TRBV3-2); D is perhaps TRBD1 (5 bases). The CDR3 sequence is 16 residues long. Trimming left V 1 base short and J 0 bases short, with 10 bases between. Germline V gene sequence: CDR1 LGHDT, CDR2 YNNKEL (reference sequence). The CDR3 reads CASSQVDTVSGNTIYF. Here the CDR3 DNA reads TGTGCCAGCAGCCAAGTGGACACCGTCTCTGGAAACACCATATATTTT.

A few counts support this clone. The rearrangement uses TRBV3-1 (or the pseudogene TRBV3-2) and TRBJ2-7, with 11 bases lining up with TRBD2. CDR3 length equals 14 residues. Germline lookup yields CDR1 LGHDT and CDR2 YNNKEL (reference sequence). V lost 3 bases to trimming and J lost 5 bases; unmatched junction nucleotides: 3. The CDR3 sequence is CASSQTSGIHEQYF. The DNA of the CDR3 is TGTGCCAGCAGCCAGACTAGCGGGATCCACGAGCAGTACTTC.

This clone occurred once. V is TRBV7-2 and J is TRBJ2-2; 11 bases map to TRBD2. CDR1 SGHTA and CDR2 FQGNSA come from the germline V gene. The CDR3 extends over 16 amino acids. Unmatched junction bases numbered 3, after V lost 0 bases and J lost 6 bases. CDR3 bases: TGTGCCAGCAGCTTAGCGGCTAGCGGGAGGCCCGGGGAGCTGTTTTTT. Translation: CASSLAASGRPGELFF.

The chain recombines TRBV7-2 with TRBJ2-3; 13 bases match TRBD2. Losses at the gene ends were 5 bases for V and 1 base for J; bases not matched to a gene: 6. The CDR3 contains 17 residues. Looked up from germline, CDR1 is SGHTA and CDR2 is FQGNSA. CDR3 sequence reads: CASSQGLAGFGTDTQYF. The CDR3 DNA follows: TGTGCCAGCAGCCAGGGACTAGCGGGATTTGGCACAGATACGCAGTATTTT.

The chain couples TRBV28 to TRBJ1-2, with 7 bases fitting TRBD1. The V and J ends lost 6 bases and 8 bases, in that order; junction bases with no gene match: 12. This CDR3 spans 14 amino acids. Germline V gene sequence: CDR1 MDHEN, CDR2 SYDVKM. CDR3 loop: CASSPGQDFGGYTF. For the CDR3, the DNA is TGTGCCAGCAGCCCCGGACAGGATTTTGGCGGCTACACCTTC.

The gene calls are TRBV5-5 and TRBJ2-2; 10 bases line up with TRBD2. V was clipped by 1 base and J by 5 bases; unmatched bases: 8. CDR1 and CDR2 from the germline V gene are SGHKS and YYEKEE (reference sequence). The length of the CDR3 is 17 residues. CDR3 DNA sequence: TGTGCCAGCAGCTTGTTCGCTAGCGGGGGACATACCGGGGAGCTGTTTTTT. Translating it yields CASSLFASGGHTGELFF.

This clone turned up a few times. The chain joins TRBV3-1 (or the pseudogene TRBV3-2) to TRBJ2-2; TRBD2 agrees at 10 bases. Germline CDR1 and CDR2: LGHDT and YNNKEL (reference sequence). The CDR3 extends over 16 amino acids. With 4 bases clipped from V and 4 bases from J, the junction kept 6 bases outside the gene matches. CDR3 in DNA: TGTGCCAGCAGCCCGCGAGCGGGAGGGATCACCGGGGAGCTGTTTTTT. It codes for CASSPRAGGITGELFF.

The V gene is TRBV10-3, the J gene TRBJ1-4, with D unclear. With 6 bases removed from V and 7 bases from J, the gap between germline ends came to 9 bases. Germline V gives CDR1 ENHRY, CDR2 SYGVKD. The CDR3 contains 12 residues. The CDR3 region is CAISGRGEKLFF. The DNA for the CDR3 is TGTGCCATCAGCGGTCGTGGTGAAAAACTGTTTTTT.

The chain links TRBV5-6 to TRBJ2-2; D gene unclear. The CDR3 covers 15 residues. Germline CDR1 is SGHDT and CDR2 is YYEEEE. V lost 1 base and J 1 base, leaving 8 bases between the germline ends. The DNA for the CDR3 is TGTGCCAGCAGCTTGTCACGGAGGAACACCGGGGAGCTGTTTTTT. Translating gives CASSLSRRNTGELFF. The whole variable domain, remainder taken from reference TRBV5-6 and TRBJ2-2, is DAGVTQSPTHLIKTRGQQVTLRCSPKSGHDTVSWYQQALGQGPQFIFQYYEEEERQRGNFPDRFSGHQFPNYSSELNVNALLLGDSALYLCASSLSRRNTGELFFGEGSRLTVL.